This entry lists 4 T cell receptor beta chains sequenced from one sample in a study of PD-1 blockade in classical Hodgkin lymphoma. The time point: cycle 4 day 1 (C4D1), after around six weeks of nivolumab. There was relapse after autologous stem cell transplantation in every patient, and there was variation in brentuximab vedotin exposure. Assay: immunoSEQ multiplex PCR; the TCRdb copy retains only in-frame clones and omits some. The table has approximately 25,000 clones, about 72% seen once. Sequencing used peripheral blood mononuclear cells (PBMCs), obtained before the fourth cycle of nivolumab. These receptors originate from a human donor with classical Hodgkin lymphoma.

The chain joins TRBV28 to TRBJ1-1, with D possibly TRBD1 on 5 matching bases. The CDR3 runs to 12 residues. In germline, CDR1 is MDHEN, CDR2 SYDVKM. Trimming shortened V by 6 bases and J by 9 bases, and 14 bases separated the two germline ends. Here the CDR3 DNA reads TGTGCCAGCAGGGGGGGAGGGCCGCAAGCTTTCTTT. Translating it yields CASRGGGPQAFF. The whole variable domain, filled in from reference TRBV28 and TRBJ1-1, reads DVKVTQSSRYLVKRTGEKVFLECVQDMDHENMFWYRQDPGLGLRLIYFSYDVKMKEKGDIPEGYSVSREKKERFSLILESASTNQTSMYLCASRGGGPQAFFGQGTRLTVV.

The rearrangement uses TRBV12-5 and TRBJ1-3, with D perhaps matching TRBD1 (6 bases). The V and J ends lost 1 base and 3 bases respectively, with 10 bases between them. This CDR3 contains 15 residues. Germline assignment: CDR1 LGHNT and CDR2 FRNRAP. As DNA, the CDR3 is TGTGCTAGTGGTTTGGGAGGGGGTATTGGAAACACCATATATTTT. This codes for CASGLGGGIGNTIYF.

This chain uses TRBV9 with TRBJ1-6; no reliable D call. The V end lost 4 bases, the J end lost 1 base, and 12 bases lay between the germline ends. This CDR3 is 16 amino acids long. Germline CDR1 reads SGDLS; CDR2 reads YYNGEE. The CDR3 is CASSPHLGSYNSPLHF. In DNA form, the CDR3 reads TGTGCCAGCAGCCCCCATTTAGGATCCTATAATTCACCCCTCCACTTT.

J is TRBJ1-2 and V is TRBV29-1; the D is unclear. The length of the CDR3 is 10 residues. The ends were cut back, 5 bases at V and 8 bases at J, with 9 bases in the middle. Germline-derived CDR1 and CDR2 are SQVTM and ANQGSEA. CDR3 amino acids: CSVRGGGYTF. In nucleotides, the CDR3 is TGCAGCGTTCGAGGAGGCGGCTACACCTTC.